The T cell receptor beta chain described here comes from a study of identical twins. The study's findings and limits: In zero-insertion analyses, partial confounding could arise from invariant MAIT and iNKT cells. Out-of-frame TCR alpha sharing observed in monozygotic twins exceeded model estimates.

Template switching created a universal primer site, and the cDNA included unique molecular identifiers. TCRdb re-derived calls from the 5' RACE reads in MiXCR, one entry per CDR3 protein. In the table there are around 250,000 distinct CDR3 sequences, about 7% of which are singletons. Germline CDR1 WSHSY, CDR2 SAAADI. V gave up 6 bases and J gave up 3 bases; unmatched junction bases: 6. This CDR3 comprises 14 residues. Notes on this clonotype: What it binds is unknown.

These data were likewise used in another study, on yellow fever vaccine responses in identical twins.

The J gene is TRBJ2-5, the V gene TRBV10-2, with 8 bases fitting TRBD2. This clonotype originated in a woman under 30 in good health. The sequencing sample was made of memory (CD45RO+) T cells sorted from blood. This chain's CDR3 is CASSTGGAKETQYF. The CDR3 DNA follows: TGCGCCAGCAGCACCGGGGGGGCCAAAGAGACCCAGTACTTC.